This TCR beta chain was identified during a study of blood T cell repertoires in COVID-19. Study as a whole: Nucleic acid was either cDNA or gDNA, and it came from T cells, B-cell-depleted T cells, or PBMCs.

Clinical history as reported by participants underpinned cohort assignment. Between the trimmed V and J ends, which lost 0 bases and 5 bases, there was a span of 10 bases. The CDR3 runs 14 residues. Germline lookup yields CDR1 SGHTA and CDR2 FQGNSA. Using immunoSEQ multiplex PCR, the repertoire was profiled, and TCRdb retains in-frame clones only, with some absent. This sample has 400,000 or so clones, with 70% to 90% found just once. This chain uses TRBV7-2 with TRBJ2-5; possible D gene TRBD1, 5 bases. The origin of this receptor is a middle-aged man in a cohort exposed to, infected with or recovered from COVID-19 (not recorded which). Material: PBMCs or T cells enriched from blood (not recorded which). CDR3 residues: CASSLAGWGETQYF. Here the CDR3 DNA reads TGTGCCAGCAGCTTAGCTGGGTGGGGCGAGACCCAGTACTTC. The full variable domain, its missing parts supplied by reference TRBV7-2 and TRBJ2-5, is GAGVSQSPSNKVTEKGKDVELRCDPISGHTALYWYRQSLGQGLEFLIYFQGNSAPDKSGLPSDRFSAERTGGSVSTLTIQRTQQEDSAVYLCASSLAGWGETQYFGPGTRLLVL.